This T cell receptor beta chain was obtained from a study of vaccination effects on CD4 cells after COVID-19. About the research overall: Before any sequencing was done, the ViraFEST assay used viral peptide pools to expand antigen-specific CD4+ T cells. About 2 million PBMC per well received about 9.8 IU/ml IL-2 and approximately 11 ug/ml peptides in culture.

Study results and caveats: Whether induced by infection or by vaccine, clones showed marked clonal contraction late after vaccination.

V was trimmed by 6 bases and J by 0 bases, leaving 12 bases between them. CDR1 is MNHEY, CDR2 SVGAGI, per germline. This CDR3 contains 15 residues. The assay was immunoSEQ multiplex PCR, and TCRdb's table has in-frame clones only and misses some. Among approximately 47,000 clones listed, around 70% were seen once. With regard to this clone: Its antigen is unknown.

Culture lasted 10 days before CD4+ T cell isolation. All study participants received two doses of BNT162b2 or mRNA-1273 vaccine. Each culture had half its medium swapped for IL-2 medium on days 3 and 7. The source of this sequence is a human donor who received a COVID-19 vaccine. The sample was CD4+ T cells from PBMCs cultured without peptide, taken after COVID-19 vaccination. The chain combines TRBV6-5 with TRBJ1-3; D may be TRBD1 (6 bases). The CDR3 region is CASSPTGASGNTIYF. CDR3 nucleotide sequence: TGTGCCAGCAGCCCCACGGGGGCCTCTGGAAACACCATATATTTT.